This entry lists 17 T cell receptor beta chains sequenced from one sample in a study of cytomegalovirus exposure and HLA in healthy donors. 60 Vbeta and 13 Jbeta primers were used in PCR. Libraries were prepared by immunoSEQ multiplex PCR; TCRdb keeps only in-frame clonotypes and omits some of them. This table has under 100,000 clones, 65% to 80% appearing once. The sequenced material came from PBMCs. The origin of the receptors is a man aged 25 to 40 in good health and CMV-seronegative.

The chain is built from TRBV11-3 and TRBJ2-7; D may be TRBD2 (7 bases). Germline V gene sequence: CDR1 SGHNT, CDR2 YENEEA. Trimming pared 1 base from V and 5 bases from J, leaving 12 bases between. The CDR3 is made up of 14 amino acids. The CDR3 spells CASSLGGGAHEQYF. CDR3 DNA sequence: TGTGCCAGCAGCTTAGGTGGGGGGGCCCACGAGCAGTACTTC.

The chain carries TRBV14 and TRBJ2-6, with TRBD1 matching over 9 bases. The CDR3 sequence is 19 residues long. The trim removed 3 bases at V and 0 bases at J, leaving 9 bases unmatched. The germline gives CDR1 SGHDN, CDR2 FVKESK. CDR3 protein: CASSHRTGVLGSGANVLTF. The CDR3 DNA reads as TGTGCCAGCAGCCATCGGACAGGGGTTCTGGGCTCTGGGGCCAACGTCCTGACTTTC. The full variable domain, in which reference TRBV14 and TRBJ2-6 provide the parts outside the CDR3, is EAGVTQFPSHSVIEKGQTVTLRCDPISGHDNLYWYRRVMGKEIKFLLHFVKESKQDESGMPNNRFLAERTGGTYSTLKVQPAELEDSGVYFCASSHRTGVLGSGANVLTFGAGSRLTVL.

The chain carries TRBV18 and TRBJ2-3; the match to TRBD1 covers 10 bases. The CDR3 consists of 15 residues. V lost 5 bases to trimming and J lost 6 bases; unmatched junction nucleotides: 8. Germline CDR1 and CDR2: KGHSH and LQKENI. The CDR3 here is CASSDSGTGADTQYF. As DNA, the CDR3 is TGTGCCAGCTCAGATTCCGGGACAGGGGCCGATACGCAGTATTTT.

The chain links TRBV12-5 to TRBJ2-1, with D possibly TRBD1 on 5 matching bases. The CDR3 runs 12 residues. Germline CDR1 and CDR2: LGHNT and FRNRAP. V shed 4 bases and J shed 9 bases, with 10 bases lying between them. In nucleotides, the CDR3 is TGTGCTAGTGGTTCAGGGTTGAGTGAGCAGTTCTTC. It yields the protein CASGSGLSEQFF.

The chain joins TRBV4-1 to TRBJ2-5; weak D call: TRBD2 (6 bases). CDR3 length equals 17 residues. V dropped 0 bases and J dropped 0 bases, with 14 bases sitting between them. The V gene's germline CDR1 is MGHRA and CDR2 YSYEKL. The CDR3 here is CASSQDSGRQYQETQYF. CDR3 DNA sequence: TGCGCCAGCAGCCAAGATAGCGGCCGACAGTACCAAGAGACCCAGTACTTC.

The V gene is TRBV4-1, the J gene TRBJ2-7, with TRBD2 matching 8 bases. This CDR3 region has 16 residues. V gave up 5 bases and J gave up 4 bases; unmatched junction bases: 13. The germline V gene has CDR1 MGHRA and CDR2 YSYEKL. CDR3 coding DNA: TGCGCCAGCAGCGTAATAACTAGCGGTGACCCATACGAGCAGTACTTC. It translates to CASSVITSGDPYEQYF.

The chain uses TRBV10-1 and TRBJ1-2; TRBD1 aligns across 7 bases. The CDR3 runs to 15 residues. CDR1 and CDR2 (germline): WNHNN, SYGVQD (reference sequence). Here the CDR3 DNA reads TGCACCATAGATCGACAGGGTACCATCGGTAAGGACTACACCTTC. It specifies CTIDRQGTIGKDYTF.

V and J are TRBV29-1 and TRBJ2-1, with a tentative D call TRBD2 (6 bases). V lost 7 bases and J 5 bases, leaving 12 bases between the germline ends. Germline V gene sequence: CDR1 SQVTM, CDR2 ANQGSEA. There are 12 residues in the CDR3. The CDR3 region is CSERDLHNEQFF. The CDR3, as DNA: TGCAGCGAACGGGACTTGCACAATGAGCAGTTCTTC.

The genes are TRBV15 and TRBJ2-1; the match to TRBD2 covers 8 bases. After removal of 0 bases from V and 8 bases from J, the junction contained 9 bases not matched to a gene. Germline lookup yields CDR1 LNHNV and CDR2 YYDKDF (reference sequence). CDR3 length: 16 amino acids. The CDR3 here is CATSREPSGYVDEQFF. CDR3 nucleotide sequence: TGTGCCACCAGCAGAGAGCCTAGCGGGTATGTGGATGAGCAGTTCTTC.

The chain combines TRBV7-9 with TRBJ2-3, with 11 bases matching TRBD2. In germline, CDR1 is SEHNR, CDR2 FQNEAQ (reference sequence). This CDR3 region has 16 residues. Trimming at V came to 4 bases and at J to 9 bases, leaving 12 bases not matched to a gene. The CDR3 DNA reads TGTGCCAGCAGCTCCTATACTCCGCTAGCGGGGGGAACGCAGTATTTT. Amino acids: CASSSYTPLAGGTQYF.

V is TRBV2 and J is TRBJ1-5; 7 bases agree with TRBD1. The CDR3 runs 14 residues. V shed 4 bases, J shed 8 bases, and the junction held 8 bases outside the gene matches. Germline CDR1 and CDR2: SNHLY and FYNNEI. CDR3 sequence reads: CASSGGADREPQHF. As DNA, the CDR3 is TGTGCCAGCAGTGGAGGGGCTGACAGGGAGCCCCAGCATTTT.

The V and J genes are TRBV7-9 and TRBJ1-1, with D maybe TRBD1 (6 bases). The CDR3 contains 13 residues. Trimming took 5 bases from V and 7 from J, leaving 14 bases between them. Germline V gives CDR1 SEHNR, CDR2 FQNEAQ (reference sequence). In DNA, the CDR3 is TGTGCCAGCAGCCAGAAGGACAGACGTGAAGCTTTCTTT. It yields the protein CASSQKDRREAFF.

The chain employs TRBV11-2 and TRBJ2-5; TRBD1 is a possible D gene (5 bases). The CDR3 extends over 13 amino acids. The V end was cut by 7 bases, the J end by 2 bases, with 11 bases between. Per the germline V gene, CDR1 is SGHAT and CDR2 is FQNNGV. The DNA for the CDR3 is TGTGCCAGCACCTCAGGGATGCAAGAGACCCAGTACTTC. Amino acid sequence: CASTSGMQETQYF.

The chain combines TRBV10-1 with TRBJ2-7; TRBD2 aligns across 8 bases. The J segment lost 9 bases and the V segment lost 2 bases, leaving 9 bases of the junction unmatched. The germline gives CDR1 WNHNN, CDR2 SYGVQD (reference sequence). The CDR3 sequence is 14 residues long. In DNA form, the CDR3 reads TGCGCCAGCAGTGAGGAAGTTGCGGGAGGAGGGCAGTACTTC. Translation gives CASSEEVAGGGQYF.

This chain connects TRBV19 to TRBJ2-1, with 11 bases aligning to TRBD2. CDR1 and CDR2 (germline): LNHDA, SQIVND (reference sequence). The CDR3 has 18 amino acids. With V trimmed by 7 bases and J by 10 bases, 21 bases remained unmatched. The CDR3 coding sequence is TGTGCCAGTATAGCTCTAGCGGGGGGACGTAGAGGGAAGGAGGAGCAGTTCTTC. It translates to CASIALAGGRRGKEEQFF.

The chain couples TRBV7-2 to TRBJ2-1, with 8 bases matching TRBD2. The junction had 12 bases not matched to a gene; V was cut back by 0 bases and J by 8 bases. The CDR3 consists of 17 residues. Germline assignment: CDR1 SGHTA and CDR2 FQGNSA. As DNA, the CDR3 is TGTGCCAGCAGCTTAGCCCTTACCGGGACTAGGAGTCATGAGCAGTTCTTC. This gives the protein CASSLALTGTRSHEQFF.

This chain uses TRBV6-6 with TRBJ2-2, with a possible D match to TRBD2 (5 bases). Trimming stripped 0 bases from V and 0 bases from J, with 8 bases between. The CDR3 contains 16 residues. Germline values: CDR1 MNHNY, CDR2 SVGAGI (reference sequence). The CDR3 nucleotides are TGTGCCAGCAGTTACTCGGCGGGTCCGAACACCGGGGAGCTGTTTTTT. Its protein is CASSYSAGPNTGELFF.